A selection of T cell receptor beta chains follows, all from one sample in a study of lymphopenia after photon versus proton radiotherapy. Here immunoSEQ multiplex PCR was the method, and the copy in TCRdb shows in-frame clones only, minus some. Here the sample spans approximately 45,000 clones, 65% to 90% being singletons. The sequencing used peripheral blood, collected from a patient treated with photon-based radiotherapy. These receptors all stem from a man in his forties with gastric cancer. Each CDR3 is given with its conserved first and last residue. The D gene is left open where the match is weak. Some rows have no size entry. The others give once, few or many, or a class for an expanded clone.

>.|TRBJ2-3|TRBV7-2|.
TGTGCCAGCAGCCGATCTCCAGGCCTCACAGATACGCAGTATTTT
CASSRSPGLTDTQYF
>.|TRBJ2-1|TRBV7-9|TRBD2
TGTGCCAGCAAAGCCAGGACTAGCGGGAACAATGAGCAGTTCTTC
CASKARTSGNNEQFF
>.|TRBJ2-3|TRBV7-9|TRBD2
TGTGCCAGCAGCTTAGCTTTGACTAGCGGGGCCGGGGGCACAGATACGCAGTATTTT
CASSLALTSGAGGTDTQYF
>.|TRBJ1-1|TRBV27|.
TGTGCCAGCAGTTTACAGGGAGACACTGAAGCTTTCTTT
CASSLQGDTEAFF
>.|TRBJ2-7|TRBV5-1|TRBD1
TGCGCCAGCAGCTTAGGGACAGGGGTGGGGGAGCAGTACTTC
CASSLGTGVGEQYF
>.|TRBJ2-3|TRBV7-2|TRBD2
TGTGCCAGCAGCCCGAGACCGGGACTAGCAGATACGCAGTATTTT
CASSPRPGLADTQYF
>.|TRBJ2-3|TRBV14|TRBD2
TGTGCCAGCAGCCAAGAGTCTGGACTAGCGGGGCTAAGTACGCAGTATTTT
CASSQESGLAGLSTQYF
>.|TRBJ1-1|TRBV19|.
TGTGCCAGTAGTAGAGGGGTCTCAAGCACTGAAGCTTTCTTT
CASSRGVSSTEAFF
>few|TRBJ1-1|TRBV14|.
TGTGCCAGCAGCCAAGAGTGGAGGCTAGGGGAAGCTTTCTTT
CASSQEWRLGEAFF
>.|TRBJ1-2|TRBV7-9|.
TGTGCCAGCGGTAGGGCCTATGGCTACACCTTC
CASGRAYGYTF
>few|TRBJ1-6|TRBV10-3|.
TGTGCCATCAGAGGACAGAGCGATAATTCACCCCTCCACTTT
CAIRGQSDNSPLHF
>.|TRBJ2-7|TRBV9|.
TGTGCCAGCAGCCCCGAGGGGGGCAACGAGCAGTACTTC
CASSPEGGNEQYF
>.|TRBJ2-1|TRBV11-2|.
TGTGCCAGCAGCCAAGGACAGTACAATGAGCAGTTCTTC
CASSQGQYNEQFF
>.|TRBJ2-3|TRBV7-9|.
TGTGCCAGCAGCGGCCGGACCCTAGGGAATACGCAGTATTTT
CASSGRTLGNTQYF
>few|TRBJ2-5|TRBV27|TRBD1
TGTGCCAGCAGTACAGGGACAGGGGGCGCGGAGACCCAGTACTTC
CASSTGTGGAETQYF
>.|TRBJ1-2|TRBV4-2|TRBD1
TGTGCCAGCAGCCAATACACAGGGGCCCCTAGGTATGGCTACACCTTC
CASSQYTGAPRYGYTF
>.|TRBJ1-2|TRBV4-1|.
TGCGCCAGCAGCCAAGGGGGAGGCTACACCTTC
CASSQGGGYTF
>.|TRBJ1-2|TRBV10-3|TRBD1
TGTGCCATCAGTCCGGGACAGGGGGCCTTTGGCTACACCTTC
CAISPGQGAFGYTF
>.|TRBJ2-3|TRBV9|TRBD2
TGTGCCAGCAGCGTAGATAGCGGGGGGCCGGATTTT
CASSVDSGGPDF
>.|TRBJ2-7|TRBV5-1|TRBD1
TGCGCCAGCAGCTTAGGGACAGGGGGCTACGAGCAGTACTTC
CASSLGTGGYEQYF
>.|TRBJ1-2|TRBV7-2|.
TGTGCCAGCAGCTTACCATCGGGCCTTTTCTATGGCTACACCTTC
CASSLPSGLFYGYTF
>once|TRBJ2-3|TRBV5-6|.
TGTGCCAGCAGCTTTAACGGGGGCGCTAGCACAGATACGCAGTATTTT
CASSFNGGASTDTQYF
>.|TRBJ2-5|TRBV18|.
TGTGCCAGCTCACCAGACGGGGACTTACAAGAGACCCAGTACTTC
CASSPDGDLQETQYF
>.|TRBJ2-3|TRBV9|.
TGTGCCAGCAGCGTAGGGTCGGCCTACACAGATACGCAGTATTTT
CASSVGSAYTDTQYF
>.|TRBJ2-3|TRBV5-6|.
TGTGCCAGCAGCACGGCGGATACGCAGTATTTT
CASSTADTQYF
>.|TRBJ1-6|TRBV27|.
TGTGCCAGCAGTCGGGACACTCTCGGGGCACCCCTCCACTTT
CASSRDTLGAPLHF
>few|TRBJ1-2|TRBV19|.
TGTGCCACTCGCCGGGGACCTGGCTACACCTTC
CATRRGPGYTF
>.|TRBJ1-2|TRBV2|.
TGTGCCAGCAGTGTGGGACCCGACTATGGCTACACCTTC
CASSVGPDYGYTF
>once|TRBJ2-5|TRBV7-9|.
TGTGCCAGCAGCCCACGGAGCGGCGAAGAGACCCAGTACTTC
CASSPRSGEETQYF
>.|TRBJ2-5|TRBV5-6|TRBD2
TGTGCCAGCAGCGCCACTAGCGGGGGACCGGAGGAGACCCAGTACTTC
CASSATSGGPEETQYF
>.|TRBJ2-3|TRBV9|.
TGTGCCAGCAGCGTAGAACTCGGCTCAGATACGCAGTATTTT
CASSVELGSDTQYF
>.|TRBJ1-1|TRBV10-2|.
TGCGCCAGCAGTGTGGTGGCGTATAGGGACACTGAAGCTTTCTTT
CASSVVAYRDTEAFF
>.|TRBJ1-1|TRBV7-9|TRBD1
TGTGCCAGCAGCCCGAGAGGGATCGGCAGGGGGAGGAACACTGAAGCTTTCTTT
CASSPRGIGRGRNTEAFF
>.|TRBJ1-4|TRBV9|TRBD1
TGTGCCAGCAGCGTAGGCGGACAGGGTGGCGAAAAACTGTTTTTT
CASSVGGQGGEKLFF
>.|TRBJ1-2|TRBV6-5|TRBD1
TGTGCCTGCCAGGGGGCCTATGGCTACACCTTC
CACQGAYGYTF
>.|TRBJ1-6|TRBV12-5|TRBD1
TGTGCTAGTGGTTTCGGGACAGTCACACCCCTCCACTTT
CASGFGTVTPLHF
>.|TRBJ2-1|TRBV7-2|TRBD2
TGTGCCAGCAGGCCGGGACTAGCGGGGTACAATGAGCAGTTCTTC
CASRPGLAGYNEQFF
>.|TRBJ1-2|TRBV10-3|TRBD1
TGTGCCATCACTTCGACAGGGAACTATGGCTACACCTTC
CAITSTGNYGYTF
>.|TRBJ2-2|TRBV9|.
TGTGCCAGCAGCGTAGTAGGGCCCCTTACGAACACCGGGGAGCTGTTTTTT
CASSVVGPLTNTGELFF
>.|TRBJ2-5|TRBV27|TRBD2
TGTGCCAGCAGCCGTCGACTAGCGGGGATTCAAGAGACCCAGTACTTC
CASSRRLAGIQETQYF
>.|TRBJ1-6|TRBV6-5|TRBD1
TGTGCCAGCAGTTACCGAAGGACAGGGGGCGACTCACCCCTCCACTTT
CASSYRRTGGDSPLHF
>.|TRBJ1-3|TRBV23-1|TRBD1
TGCGCCAGCAGTCCTCGGCTCCGGGACAGGGGAAACACCATATATTTT
CASSPRLRDRGNTIYF
>.|TRBJ2-3|TRBV5-6|TRBD1
TGTGCCAGCAGATTTACAGGGGCGACAGATACGCAGTATTTT
CASRFTGATDTQYF
>.|TRBJ2-7|TRBV29-1|.
TGCAGCGTACGTAAACTGGGGGGCGCGGAGGAGCAGTACTTC
CSVRKLGGAEEQYF
>.|TRBJ2-2|TRBV30|.
TGTGCCTGGAGTGTACGGGGAACCGGGGAGCTGTTTTTT
CAWSVRGTGELFF
>.|TRBJ1-2|TRBV9|TRBD1
TGTGCCAGCAGCCGGGACAGAAACTATGGCTACACCTTC
CASSRDRNYGYTF
>.|TRBJ2-7|TRBV5-5|.
TGTGCCAGCAGCTTACAGGCCTACGAGCAGTACTTC
CASSLQAYEQYF
>.|TRBJ2-7|TRBV11-3|.
TGTGCCAGCAGCTTAGGGGGCGTCGGGTACGAGCAGTACTTC
CASSLGGVGYEQYF
>.|TRBJ2-7|TRBV4-2|.
TGTGCCAGCAGCCAAGAATTAGTAAGCTCCTACGAGCAGTACTTC
CASSQELVSSYEQYF
>.|TRBJ1-1|TRBV30|.
TGTGCCTGGAGTGACTCGCCCGTGGGCGACGGCACTGAAGCTTTCTTT
CAWSDSPVGDGTEAFF
>.|TRBJ2-5|TRBV18|.
TGTGCCAGCTCACCAAAAGTCCAAGGGGCGCGGGGACGGGAGACCCAGTACTTC
CASSPKVQGARGRETQYF
>.|TRBJ1-1|TRBV9|.
TGTGCCAGCAGCGCCACCCCGGGACGTAACACTGAAGCTTTCTTT
CASSATPGRNTEAFF
>.|TRBJ2-5|TRBV10-3|.
TGTGCCATCAGTGAGTCGATAGGGCAGGGCGAGACCCAGTACTTC
CAISESIGQGETQYF
>.|TRBJ2-3|TRBV6-6|.
TGTGCCAGCAGTACCGACGGGACCACGGACCCAGATACGCAGTATTTT
CASSTDGTTDPDTQYF
>.|TRBJ1-4|TRBV2|.
TGTGCCAGCAGCAGAACAGGGAGGAATGAAAAACTGTTTTTT
CASSRTGRNEKLFF
>.|TRBJ2-2|TRBV5-1|.
TGCGCCAGCAGCCCCGGACATCCGAACACCGGGGAGCTGTTTTTT
CASSPGHPNTGELFF
>.|TRBJ2-7|TRBV30|.
TGTGCCTGGAGTGCTGCCTGGGACGAGCAGTACTTC
CAWSAAWDEQYF
>.|TRBJ1-2|TRBV11-3|.
TGTGCCAGCAGCCTCGACAGGAACTATGGCTACACCTTC
CASSLDRNYGYTF
>few|TRBJ1-1|TRBV10-3|.
TGTGCCATCAGTGAAGGGCAGGAGTTGAACACTGAAGCTTTCTTT
CAISEGQELNTEAFF
>.|TRBJ1-2|TRBV4-3|.
TGCGCCAGCAGCCAAGGCCTAACAGGGTTGAACTATGGCTACACCTTC
CASSQGLTGLNYGYTF